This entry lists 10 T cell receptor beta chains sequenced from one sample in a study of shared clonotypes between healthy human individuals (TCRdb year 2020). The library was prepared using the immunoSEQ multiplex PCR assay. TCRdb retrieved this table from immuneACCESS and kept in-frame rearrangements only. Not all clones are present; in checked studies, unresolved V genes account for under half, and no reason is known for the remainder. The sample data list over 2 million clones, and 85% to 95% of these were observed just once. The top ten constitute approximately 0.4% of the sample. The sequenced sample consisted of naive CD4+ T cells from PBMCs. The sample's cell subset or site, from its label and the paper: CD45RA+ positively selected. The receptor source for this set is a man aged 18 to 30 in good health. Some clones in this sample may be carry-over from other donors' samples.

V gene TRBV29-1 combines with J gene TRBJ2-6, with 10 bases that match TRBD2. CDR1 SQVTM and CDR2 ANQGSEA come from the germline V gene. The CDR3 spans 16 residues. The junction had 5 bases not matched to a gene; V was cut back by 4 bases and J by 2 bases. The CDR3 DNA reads TGCAGCGTTGCTAGCGGGGGTGGGGCTGGGGCCAACGTCCTGACTTTC. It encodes CSVASGGGAGANVLTF.

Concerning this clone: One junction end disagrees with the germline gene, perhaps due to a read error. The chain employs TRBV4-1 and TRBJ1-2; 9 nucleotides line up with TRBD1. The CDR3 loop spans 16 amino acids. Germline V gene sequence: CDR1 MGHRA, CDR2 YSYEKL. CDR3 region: CASSLMGGTGNCGYTF. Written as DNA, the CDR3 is TGCGCCAGCAGCCTTATGGGAGGGACAGGGAACTGTGGCTACACCTTC.

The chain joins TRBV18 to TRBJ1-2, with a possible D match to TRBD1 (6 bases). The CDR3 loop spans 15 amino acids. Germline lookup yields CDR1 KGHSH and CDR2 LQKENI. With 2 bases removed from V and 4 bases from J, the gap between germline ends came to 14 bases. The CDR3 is CASSPTDSPIYGYTF. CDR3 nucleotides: TGTGCCAGCTCACCAACGGACAGCCCCATCTATGGCTACACCTTC. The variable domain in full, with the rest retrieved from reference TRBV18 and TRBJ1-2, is NAGVMQNPRHLVRRRGQEARLRCSPMKGHSHVYWYRQLPEEGLKFMVYLQKENIIDESGMPKERFSAEFPKEGPSILRIQQVVRGDSAAYFCASSPTDSPIYGYTFGSGTRLTVV.

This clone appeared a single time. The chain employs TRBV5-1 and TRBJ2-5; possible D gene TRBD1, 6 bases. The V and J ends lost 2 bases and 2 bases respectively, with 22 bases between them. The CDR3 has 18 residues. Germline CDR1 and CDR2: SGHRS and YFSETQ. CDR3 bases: TGCGCCAGCAGCTTAGCCCCACAGGGCCGACTCCAGCAAGAGACCCAGTACTTC. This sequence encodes CASSLAPQGRLQQETQYF. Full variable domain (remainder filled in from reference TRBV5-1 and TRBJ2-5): KAGVTQTPRYLIKTRGQQVTLSCSPISGHRSVSWYQQTPGQGLQFLFEYFSETQRNKGNFPGRFSGRQFSNSRSEMNVSTLELGDSALYLCASSLAPQGRLQQETQYFGPGTRLLVL.

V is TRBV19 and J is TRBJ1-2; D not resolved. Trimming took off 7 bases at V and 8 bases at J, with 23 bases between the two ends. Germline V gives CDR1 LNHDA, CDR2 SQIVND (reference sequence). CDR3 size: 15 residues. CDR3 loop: CASKGVRRGKVGYTF. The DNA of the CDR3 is TGTGCCAGTAAGGGCGTCCGGAGAGGGAAGGTCGGCTACACCTTC. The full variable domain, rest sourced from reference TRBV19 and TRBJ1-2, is DGGITQSPKYLFRKEGQNVTLSCEQNLNHDAMYWYRQDPGQGLRLIYYSQIVNDFQKGDIAEGYSVSREKKESFPLTVTSAQKNPTAFYLCASKGVRRGKVGYTFGSGTRLTVV.

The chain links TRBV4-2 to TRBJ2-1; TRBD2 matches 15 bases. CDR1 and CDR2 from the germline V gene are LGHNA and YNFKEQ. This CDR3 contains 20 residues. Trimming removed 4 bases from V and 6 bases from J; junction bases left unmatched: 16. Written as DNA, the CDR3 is TGTGCCAGCAGCCCAGACCCAGGACTAGCGGGAGGGCCATCGAGCAATGAGCAGTTCTTC. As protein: CASSPDPGLAGGPSSNEQFF.

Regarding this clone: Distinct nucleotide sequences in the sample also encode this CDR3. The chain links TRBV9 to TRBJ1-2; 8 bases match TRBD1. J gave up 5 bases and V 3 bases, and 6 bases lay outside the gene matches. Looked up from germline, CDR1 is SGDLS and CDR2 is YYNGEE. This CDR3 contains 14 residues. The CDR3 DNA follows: TGTGCCAGCAGCGCAACAGACAGGGGATATGGCTACACCTTC. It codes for CASSATDRGYGYTF.

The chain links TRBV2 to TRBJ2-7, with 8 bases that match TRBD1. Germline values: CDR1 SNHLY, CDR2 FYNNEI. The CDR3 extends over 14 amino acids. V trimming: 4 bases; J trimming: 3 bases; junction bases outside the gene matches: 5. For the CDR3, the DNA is TGTGCCAGCAGTGCCAGACAGGGGTTCTACGAGCAGTACTTC. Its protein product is CASSARQGFYEQYF.

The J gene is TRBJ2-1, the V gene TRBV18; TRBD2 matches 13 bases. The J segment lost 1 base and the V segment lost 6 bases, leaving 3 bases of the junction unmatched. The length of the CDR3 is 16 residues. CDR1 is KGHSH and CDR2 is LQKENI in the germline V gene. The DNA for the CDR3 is TGTGCCAGCTCGCAGGGACTAGCGGGATCCTACAATGAGCAGTTCTTC. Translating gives CASSQGLAGSYNEQFF. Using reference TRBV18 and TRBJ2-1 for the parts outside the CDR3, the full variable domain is NAGVMQNPRHLVRRRGQEARLRCSPMKGHSHVYWYRQLPEEGLKFMVYLQKENIIDESGMPKERFSAEFPKEGPSILRIQQVVRGDSAAYFCASSQGLAGSYNEQFFGPGTRLTVL.

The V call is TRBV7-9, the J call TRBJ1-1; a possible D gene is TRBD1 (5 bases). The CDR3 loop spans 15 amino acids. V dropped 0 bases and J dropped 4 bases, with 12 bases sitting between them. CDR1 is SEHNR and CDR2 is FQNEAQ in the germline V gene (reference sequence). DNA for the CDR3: TGTGCCAGCAGCTTAGCGCTGGGGGTGAGCACTGAAGCTTTCTTT. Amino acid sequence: CASSLALGVSTEAFF.